This is a list of T cell receptor beta chains from one sample in a study of beta chain features in type 1 diabetes. Assay used: immunoSEQ multiplex PCR; TCRdb lists only in-frame clones, some missing. The repertoire holds nearly 700,000 clones, with about an eighth as singletons. Specimen: naive CD4+ T cells from blood. Receptors were obtained from a young man with type 1 diabetes. Both conserved end residues are part of each CDR3. Each record gives: CDR3 DNA, CDR3 protein, clone size, V gene, J gene, D gene. D genes are given only for firm matches. Some rows mark clone size as missing; the rest say once, few, many or name a class of expanded clone.

CDR3 DNA: TGTGCCAGCAGCTCAGGGACAGGGGAAGAGACCCAGTACTTC
CDR3 protein: CASSSGTGEETQYF
clone size: once
V gene: TRBV5-4
J gene: TRBJ2-5
D gene: TRBD1

CDR3 DNA: TGTGCCGCGACCCTTAGCGGGGGCACAGATACGCAGTATTTT
CDR3 protein: CAATLSGGTDTQYF
clone size: few
V gene: TRBV6-1
J gene: TRBJ2-3
D gene: TRBD2

CDR3 DNA: TGTGCAAGTCGCTTAGCAGGGACCCATGGGAGGAATGAGCAGTTCTTC
CDR3 protein: CASRLAGTHGRNEQFF
clone size: NA
V gene: TRBV12-2
J gene: TRBJ2-1
D gene: NA

CDR3 DNA: TGTGCCAGCAGCCTCCACCATCAAGAGACCCAGTACTTC
CDR3 protein: CASSLHHQETQYF
clone size: NA
V gene: TRBV11-3
J gene: TRBJ2-5
D gene: NA

CDR3 DNA: TGTGCCAGCAGCGCCACAACCGGGACAGGGAGGGAGACCCAGTACTTC
CDR3 protein: CASSATTGTGRETQYF
clone size: few
V gene: TRBV9
J gene: TRBJ2-5
D gene: TRBD1

CDR3 DNA: TGTGCCTGGAATTGGGGCGCGGAAGAGACCCAGTACTTC
CDR3 protein: CAWNWGAEETQYF
clone size: NA
V gene: TRBV30
J gene: TRBJ2-5
D gene: NA

CDR3 DNA: TGTGCCTGGGGACAACCCAGTGGACCCCTCCACTTT
CDR3 protein: CAWGQPSGPLHF
clone size: few
V gene: TRBV30
J gene: TRBJ1-6
D gene: NA

CDR3 DNA: TGCGCCAGCAGCGAAGGACAGAGTAGCAATCAGCCCCAGCATTTT
CDR3 protein: CASSEGQSSNQPQHF
clone size: few
V gene: TRBV5-1
J gene: TRBJ1-5
D gene: NA

CDR3 DNA: TGCGCCAGCAGCTCGGGCCTCGGAGAGACCCAGTACTTC
CDR3 protein: CASSSGLGETQYF
clone size: once
V gene: TRBV5-1
J gene: TRBJ2-5
D gene: NA

CDR3 DNA: TGTGCCAGCAGTGGTCTCGTATCGCAGGGCGGCACTGAAGCTTTCTTT
CDR3 protein: CASSGLVSQGGTEAFF
clone size: NA
V gene: TRBV2
J gene: TRBJ1-1
D gene: NA

CDR3 DNA: TGTGCCAGCAGCCTACTCGGGACAGGGAATAATGAAAAACTGTTTTTT
CDR3 protein: CASSLLGTGNNEKLFF
clone size: few
V gene: TRBV13
J gene: TRBJ1-4
D gene: TRBD1

CDR3 DNA: TGTGCCACCAGCCCCGGGACAGGGGATTCGGTCTATGGCTACACCTTC
CDR3 protein: CATSPGTGDSVYGYTF
clone size: NA
V gene: TRBV15
J gene: TRBJ1-2
D gene: TRBD1

CDR3 DNA: TGTGCCTGGAGGACAGGGGGTAGTGAAAAACTGTTTTTT
CDR3 protein: CAWRTGGSEKLFF
clone size: NA
V gene: TRBV30
J gene: TRBJ1-4
D gene: TRBD1

CDR3 DNA: TGTGCCAGCATCTCAACAGGGTTTCCGGCGAACACTGAAGCTTTCTTT
CDR3 protein: CASISTGFPANTEAFF
clone size: NA
V gene: TRBV5-4
J gene: TRBJ1-1
D gene: NA

CDR3 DNA: TGCAGCGTTGAAAATGACAGGGGCGAGCAGTACTTC
CDR3 protein: CSVENDRGEQYF
clone size: few
V gene: TRBV29-1
J gene: TRBJ2-7
D gene: TRBD1

CDR3 DNA: TGTGCCAGCAGTTACCGAGGACAGGGAGGTGAAAAACTGTTTTTT
CDR3 protein: CASSYRGQGGEKLFF
clone size: few
V gene: TRBV6-6
J gene: TRBJ1-4
D gene: TRBD1

CDR3 DNA: TGCAGCGTCCCATCGACAGGGGGCAGAGAGCAGTACTTC
CDR3 protein: CSVPSTGGREQYF
clone size: NA
V gene: TRBV29-1
J gene: TRBJ2-7
D gene: TRBD1

CDR3 DNA: TGTGCCAGCAGCCAGGGACTAGCGAACTACAATGAGCAGTTCTTC
CDR3 protein: CASSQGLANYNEQFF
clone size: NA
V gene: TRBV7-3
J gene: TRBJ2-1
D gene: TRBD2

CDR3 DNA: TGTGCCTGGAGTGTTGGGGGCGAGTATCAGCCCCAGCATTTT
CDR3 protein: CAWSVGGEYQPQHF
clone size: NA
V gene: TRBV30
J gene: TRBJ1-5
D gene: NA

CDR3 DNA: TGCGCCAGCAGCCAAGGTGGAGGCAGGGGCCACAATGAGCAGTTCTTC
CDR3 protein: CASSQGGGRGHNEQFF
clone size: few
V gene: TRBV4-1
J gene: TRBJ2-1
D gene: NA

CDR3 DNA: TGTGCCAGCTCACCCCCCCAGGGGGGGGAGGGGACTGAAGCTTTCTTT
CDR3 protein: CASSPPQGGEGTEAFF
clone size: few
V gene: TRBV18
J gene: TRBJ1-1
D gene: TRBD1

CDR3 DNA: TGTGCCAGCACCACAATGGGACTAGCGGGGGAGACCCAGTACTTC
CDR3 protein: CASTTMGLAGETQYF
clone size: few
V gene: TRBV7-2
J gene: TRBJ2-5
D gene: TRBD2

CDR3 DNA: TGTGCCTGGATACCCCTGACTAGCGGGGTCACAGATACGCAGTATTTT
CDR3 protein: CAWIPLTSGVTDTQYF
clone size: few
V gene: TRBV30
J gene: TRBJ2-3
D gene: TRBD2